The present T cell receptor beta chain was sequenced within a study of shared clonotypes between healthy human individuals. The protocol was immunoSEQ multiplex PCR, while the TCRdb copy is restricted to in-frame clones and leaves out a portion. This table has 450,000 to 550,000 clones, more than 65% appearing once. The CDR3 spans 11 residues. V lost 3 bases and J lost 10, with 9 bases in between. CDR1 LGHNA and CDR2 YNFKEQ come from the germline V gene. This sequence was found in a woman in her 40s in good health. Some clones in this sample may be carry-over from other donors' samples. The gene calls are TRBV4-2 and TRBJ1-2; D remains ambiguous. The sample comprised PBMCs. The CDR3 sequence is CASSQVGDYTF. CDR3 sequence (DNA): TGTGCCAGCAGCCAGGTGGGAGACTACACCTTC.